This T cell receptor beta chain was captured by sequencing in a study of neoadjuvant nivolumab and ipilimumab in lung cancer. Worth noting for this clone: Its antigen is still unknown.

Notes on the study in general: Pretherapy blood TCR richness correlated positively with resected tumor richness.

The protocol was immunoSEQ multiplex PCR, while the TCRdb copy is restricted to in-frame clones and leaves out a portion. This sample yields about 12,000 clones, of which approximately 94% are seen a single time; around 2.5% belongs to the top ten. This receptor was obtained from an adult with non-small cell lung cancer. The specimen was peripheral blood, collected after neoadjuvant nivolumab, alone or with ipilimumab, at or shortly before surgery.

CDR3 sequence reads: CASSDPGIEKLFF. As DNA, the CDR3 is TGTGCCAGCAGTGATCCAGGGATCGAAAAACTGTTTTTT. This chain connects TRBV6-1 to TRBJ1-4; a weak D match, TRBD1 (5 bases). This CDR3 spans 13 amino acids. Deletions cut 3 bases from V and 8 bases from J, with 10 bases between. The germline V gene has CDR1 MNHNS and CDR2 SASEGT.